The source of this TCR beta chain is a study of shared clonotypes between healthy human individuals. Findings and limits, study-wide: When naive CD4 clonotypes were compared across a handful of donors, about 4.9% were shared.

Sorted-subset replicate PCRs used approximately 200 ng of genomic DNA. This amount corresponded to 30,000 to 35,000 T cell genomes. Profiling relied on immunoSEQ multiplex PCR, and the TCRdb table lists in-frame clones only, not all of them. The sample records under 2,000,000 clones, roughly 94% being singletons. The germline V and J ends were trimmed by 5 bases and 5 bases, with 18 bases remaining between them. CDR1 and CDR2 from the germline V gene are SEHNR and FQNEAQ (reference sequence). The CDR3 sequence is 15 residues long. Naive-designated CD8 cells lacked CD45RO, were positively enriched for CCR7, and omitted terminally differentiated effector memory CD45RA+ cells. Note on this clone: What it binds is unknown.

The specimen was naive CD8+ T cells sorted from blood. The source is a man younger than 35 in good health. The chain links TRBV7-9 to TRBJ2-5; perhaps D is TRBD1 or TRBD2 (5 bases each). The CDR3 region is CASSLYGGNGETQYF. In DNA form, the CDR3 reads TGTGCCAGCAGCCTTTATGGGGGAAATGGGGAGACCCAGTACTTC.